This T cell receptor beta chain is from a study of cytomegalovirus exposure and HLA in healthy donors. General study findings and limits: The authors judged a highly shared variant cluster likely a sequencing artifact.

J gave up 2 bases and V 5 bases, and 9 bases lay outside the gene matches. The CDR3 has 16 residues. Germline assignment: CDR1 MNHEY and CDR2 SMNVEV (reference sequence). In the PCR, 60 Vbeta and 13 Jbeta primers were used. The protocol was immunoSEQ multiplex PCR, while the TCRdb copy is restricted to in-frame clones and leaves out a portion. Found here are a few hundred thousand clones, 75% to 90% of them singletons; the top ten hold around 0.33%. In the case of this clone: The antigen is not known.

The source of this sequence is a girl aged 2 to 10 in good health and CMV-seronegative. Sequenced sample: PBMCs. The genes are TRBV27 and TRBJ2-7, with TRBD2 matching 10 bases. The CDR3 DNA reads as TGTGCCAGCAGTCCTACCCCGGGACTAGCGCCCTACGAGCAGTACTTC. This translates into CASSPTPGLAPYEQYF.